This T cell receptor (beta chain) was sequenced in a study of blood T cell repertoires in COVID-19. Looking at the study overall: Sites across the United States, Italy and Spain contributed samples from acute and convalescent COVID-19. PBMCs, B-cell-depleted T cells, or T cells provided the cDNA or gDNA that made up the material.

As processed by the authors: Counts of nucleated cells, estimated from reference gene primer amplification, were obtained. Sequencing was performed with immunoSEQ multiplex PCR; in TCRdb, only in-frame clones are kept and a portion is missing. V and J calls and clone size are copied from that table; D and trimming were computed from the DNA. This table holds about 110,000 clones, roughly 81% found once. Germline V gene sequence: CDR1 SNHLY, CDR2 FYNNEI. The germline V and J ends were trimmed by 8 bases and 8 bases, with 18 bases remaining between them. The CDR3 covers 14 residues. The sequenced sample consisted of peripheral blood. The sequence was collected from a man aged 35 to 55 with acute or convalescent COVID-19. The chain joins TRBV2 to TRBJ1-4, with D perhaps matching TRBD1 (5 bases). The CDR3 spells CASENTRGREKLFF. CDR3 coding DNA: TGTGCCAGCGAAAACACCCGGGGGAGGGAAAAACTGTTTTTT.